Here is one T cell receptor beta chain with its context. Reverse transcription of about 0.5 to 1 ug RNA used random hexamers. Across 54 Vbeta and 13 Jbeta, immunoSEQ multiplex PCR amplified TCR beta CDR3. In TCRdb, the immunoSEQ multiplex PCR reads were re-called with MiXCR into one record per CDR3 protein. The table lists 150,000 or so distinct CDR3 sequences, approximately 95% of them singletons. TCR beta sequencing was performed on blood CD8+ and CD4+ T cells. Negative isolation yielded CD4+ and CD8+ T cells, and FACS enriched TEMRA cells. This specimen comes from a study of CD8 T cells in Susac syndrome. On the study more broadly: Among sequenced Susac syndrome patients, over five had active disease and 8 or 9 were in remission.

The receptor comes from a human donor with Susac syndrome. The sequencing input was CD4+ T cells from PBMCs.

Here the CDR3 DNA reads TGCAGCGCAACCAAGTTTGGGTCTCCGGGAGGCGGAAACACCATATATTTT. Its protein is CSATKFGSPGGGNTIYF. This sequence joins TRBV29-1 and TRBJ1-3, with unresolved D. The CDR3 has 17 amino acids. Germline CDR1 and CDR2: SQVTM and ANQGSEA. Between the trimmed V and J ends, which lost 7 bases and 4 bases, there was a span of 26 bases.